This T cell receptor (beta chain) was recorded in a study of a mutant IDH1 vaccine in newly diagnosed glioma. For the study at large: Previous care, which was radiotherapy, temozolomide, or both, most often involved both. Overall study results and limits: Apparently, pseudoprogression bore no relation to changes among the top peripheral T cell clonotypes. The occurrence of vaccine-induced immune responses was seen in over 90% of patients.

About this clone: What it binds is unknown.

The germline gives CDR1 SGHRS, CDR2 YFSETQ. The V end lost 0 bases, the J end lost 8 bases, and 11 bases lay between the germline ends. CDR3 length: 14 residues. Time point defined: baseline, week 1 (first vaccination visit). Regarding treatment: pre-vaccination baseline after standard-of-care therapy. Diagnosis in the donors showed new WHO grade 3 or 4 astrocytomas that were IDH1-mutant and ATRX-lost. Libraries were prepared by immunoSEQ multiplex PCR; TCRdb keeps only in-frame clonotypes and omits some of them. The sample shows 85,000 to 100,000 clones, over 75% of them seen only once. Here the sequenced sample was PBMCs, taken from a glioma patient treated with radiotherapy, temozolomide or both. The receptor comes from a man aged 40-49 years with glioma. The rearrangement joins TRBV5-1 to TRBJ1-4; D unresolved. The DNA for the CDR3 is TGCGCCAGCAGCTTGGGGGTCGTGGGGGAAAAACTGTTTTTT. Encoded protein: CASSLGVVGEKLFF.